The rows below give T cell receptor beta chains drawn from one sample of a study of glioma-infiltrating T cells after dendritic cell vaccination. TCRdb keeps only in-frame clones here, not all; method: immunoSEQ multiplex PCR. Here the sample spans 90,000 to 140,000 clones, 90% being singletons. Sequencing was performed on blood, taken after dendritic cell vaccination. These receptor sequences come from a human donor with glioblastoma. CDR3s include the opening cysteine and the closing phenylalanine or tryptophan. The D gene is left open where the match is weak. A clone size is listed for some rows: how often the clone was seen (once, few, many), or a class if it is expanded.

V: TRBV18; size: .; J: TRBJ2-5; D: .; CDR3: CASSPPSEETQYF; DNA: TGTGCCAGCTCACCTCCGAGCGAAGAGACCCAGTACTTC
V: TRBV5-1; size: .; J: TRBJ2-2; D: TRBD1; CDR3: CASRGQVDRTGELFF; DNA: TGCGCCAGCAGAGGACAGGTCGATCGCACCGGGGAGCTGTTTTTT
V: TRBV14; size: .; J: TRBJ1-6; D: TRBD1; CDR3: CASSQGSGTGSSPLHF; DNA: TGTGCCAGCAGCCAGGGCTCCGGGACAGGGTCTTCACCCCTCCACTTT
V: TRBV18; size: .; J: TRBJ1-4; D: .; CDR3: CASSPVAAGDKKLFF; DNA: TGTGCCAGCTCACCGGTCGCGGCAGGGGATAAAAAACTGTTTTTT
V: TRBV4-1; size: .; J: TRBJ2-7; D: .; CDR3: CASSLPRLDEQYF; DNA: TGCGCCAGCAGCCTCCCTAGACTGGACGAGCAGTACTTC
V: TRBV5-1; size: .; J: TRBJ1-1; D: .; CDR3: CASSLEQAILNTEAFF; DNA: TGCGCCAGCAGCTTGGAACAGGCGATTTTGAACACTGAAGCTTTCTTT
V: TRBV6-5; size: .; J: TRBJ2-6; D: .; CDR3: CASIGSSGGANVLTF; DNA: TGTGCCAGCATAGGGAGCTCTGGTGGGGCCAACGTCCTGACTTTC
V: TRBV6-1; size: .; J: TRBJ1-2; D: .; CDR3: CASSDGDSQSDGYTF; DNA: TGTGCCAGCAGTGACGGAGACAGTCAATCGGATGGCTACACCTTC
V: TRBV7-3; size: once; J: TRBJ2-3; D: .; CDR3: CASSQVAESTDTQYF; DNA: TGTGCCAGCAGCCAGGTAGCGGAGAGCACAGATACGCAGTATTTT
V: TRBV6-1; size: .; J: TRBJ1-1; D: .; CDR3: CASSEQEGTEAFF; DNA: TGTGCCAGCAGTGAACAGGAGGGGACTGAAGCTTTCTTT
V: TRBV9; size: .; J: TRBJ2-6; D: .; CDR3: CASSVARGSGANVLTF; DNA: TGTGCCAGCAGCGTAGCGAGGGGGAGCGGGGCCAACGTCCTGACTTTC
V: TRBV6-1; size: .; J: TRBJ2-7; D: .; CDR3: CASSPHMATRHLQYF; DNA: TGTGCCAGCAGCCCCCATATGGCGACCCGACATCTGCAGTACTTC
V: TRBV5-6; size: .; J: TRBJ2-7; D: TRBD1; CDR3: CASSLPGGEQYF; DNA: TGTGCCAGCAGCTTGCCAGGGGGCGAGCAGTACTTC
V: TRBV19; size: .; J: TRBJ2-7; D: TRBD1; CDR3: CASSIGQGASYEQYF; DNA: TGTGCCAGTAGTATAGGACAGGGGGCCTCCTACGAGCAGTACTTC
V: TRBV7-9; size: .; J: TRBJ2-3; D: TRBD2; CDR3: CASSSSGRDTQYF; DNA: TGTGCCAGCAGCTCGAGCGGGAGGGATACGCAGTATTTT
V: TRBV5-1; size: .; J: TRBJ2-5; D: TRBD2; CDR3: CASSPKSGTSRETQYF; DNA: TGCGCCAGCAGCCCAAAATCCGGGACTAGCCGGGAGACCCAGTACTTC
V: TRBV30; size: .; J: TRBJ1-6; D: TRBD1; CDR3: CAWSGTGTGFSPLHF; DNA: TGTGCCTGGAGTGGGACCGGGACAGGGTTTTCACCCCTCCACTTT
V: TRBV6-5; size: .; J: TRBJ2-7; D: .; CDR3: CASSPGRDYEQYF; DNA: TGTGCCAGCAGCCCGGGGCGGGACTACGAGCAGTACTTC
V: TRBV7-8; size: .; J: TRBJ2-3; D: TRBD2; CDR3: CASSLMVASGGSTQYF; DNA: TGTGCCAGCAGCTTAATGGTGGCTAGCGGGGGGAGTACGCAGTATTTT
V: TRBV9; size: .; J: TRBJ2-5; D: .; CDR3: CASSRRVTGETQYF; DNA: TGTGCCAGCAGTCGAAGGGTGACGGGGGAGACCCAGTACTTC
V: TRBV19; size: .; J: TRBJ2-2; D: TRBD1; CDR3: CASTDRGRGELFF; DNA: TGTGCCAGTACCGACAGGGGGCGCGGGGAGCTGTTTTTT
V: TRBV19; size: .; J: TRBJ2-5; D: TRBD1; CDR3: CASKSGQGNQETQYF; DNA: TGTGCCAGTAAGTCGGGACAGGGAAACCAAGAGACCCAGTACTTC
V: TRBV6-5; size: .; J: TRBJ2-7; D: TRBD1; CDR3: CASSTGTGVAEQYF; DNA: TGTGCCAGCAGCACCGGGACAGGGGTTGCCGAGCAGTACTTC
V: TRBV5-5; size: .; J: TRBJ2-7; D: TRBD2; CDR3: CASSYRTSGDTSYEQYF; DNA: TGTGCCAGCAGCTACCGGACTAGCGGGGACACCTCCTACGAGCAGTACTTC
V: TRBV6-5; size: .; J: TRBJ1-3; D: .; CDR3: CASSYTRQTPGNTIYF; DNA: TGTGCCAGCAGTTACACCAGACAGACACCTGGAAACACCATATATTTT
V: TRBV10-3; size: .; J: TRBJ2-7; D: TRBD1; CDR3: CAISDRGQHEQYF; DNA: TGTGCCATCAGCGACAGGGGGCAACACGAGCAGTACTTC
V: TRBV5-1; size: .; J: TRBJ2-3; D: .; CDR3: CASSLGGRSTDTQYF; DNA: TGCGCCAGCAGCTTGGGGGGCAGAAGCACAGATACGCAGTATTTT
V: TRBV7-4; size: .; J: TRBJ2-3; D: TRBD2; CDR3: CASSRWEGAGDTQYF; DNA: TGTGCCAGCAGCCGATGGGAGGGAGCGGGAGATACGCAGTATTTT
V: TRBV5-1; size: .; J: TRBJ1-3; D: TRBD1; CDR3: CASSLIGQDRSGNTIYF; DNA: TGCGCCAGCAGCCTAATAGGACAGGACCGCTCTGGAAACACCATATATTTT
V: TRBV28; size: few; J: TRBJ2-2; D: TRBD1; CDR3: CASRRQGDSTGELFF; DNA: TGTGCCAGCAGAAGACAGGGCGATAGCACCGGGGAGCTGTTTTTT
V: TRBV6-4; size: .; J: TRBJ2-3; D: .; CDR3: CASSDSHRHTDTQYF; DNA: TGTGCCAGCAGTGACTCCCACAGGCACACAGATACGCAGTATTTT
V: TRBV4-2; size: .; J: TRBJ2-5; D: .; CDR3: CASSQAAEVSGQETQYF; DNA: TGTGCCAGCAGCCAAGCAGCCGAGGTTTCCGGTCAAGAGACCCAGTACTTC
V: TRBV7-9; size: .; J: TRBJ1-2; D: TRBD1; CDR3: CASSYGTGEYYGYTF; DNA: TGTGCCAGCAGCTACGGGACAGGGGAGTACTATGGCTACACCTTC
V: TRBV9; size: .; J: TRBJ1-2; D: .; CDR3: CASSSEVGTNYGYTF; DNA: TGTGCCAGCAGCTCCGAGGTTGGGACAAACTATGGCTACACCTTC
V: TRBV7-9; size: .; J: TRBJ2-3; D: TRBD2; CDR3: CASSTSGSPGDTQYF; DNA: TGTGCCAGCAGCACTAGCGGGAGCCCTGGGGATACGCAGTATTTT
V: TRBV18; size: once; J: TRBJ1-2; D: .; CDR3: CASSPGAEGLGYTF; DNA: TGTGCCAGCTCACCAGGTGCAGAGGGCCTTGGCTACACCTTC
V: TRBV19; size: .; J: TRBJ1-5; D: TRBD1; CDR3: CASTIRQGAIFNQPQHF; DNA: TGTGCCAGTACAATTCGACAGGGGGCAATTTTTAATCAGCCCCAGCATTTT
V: TRBV19; size: .; J: TRBJ2-7; D: TRBD2; CDR3: CASSNHGAGGYEQYF; DNA: TGTGCCAGTAGTAACCATGGAGCGGGGGGTTACGAGCAGTACTTC
V: TRBV13; size: .; J: TRBJ2-1; D: .; CDR3: CASSLVTSRNNEQFF; DNA: TGTGCCAGCAGCTTAGTAACTAGTCGTAATAATGAGCAGTTCTTC
V: TRBV5-5; size: .; J: TRBJ1-2; D: .; CDR3: CASSLFRGDDGYTF; DNA: TGTGCCAGCAGCTTGTTCAGGGGAGACGATGGCTACACCTTC
V: TRBV7-9; size: .; J: TRBJ2-7; D: TRBD2; CDR3: CASTPGGGAYEQYF; DNA: TGTGCCAGCACCCCGGGGGGAGGAGCCTACGAGCAGTACTTC
V: TRBV5-1; size: .; J: TRBJ2-7; D: .; CDR3: CASSLDLSGQGSSEQYF; DNA: TGCGCCAGCAGCTTGGACTTATCAGGGCAAGGCTCTTCCGAGCAGTACTTC
V: TRBV20-1; size: .; J: TRBJ2-7; D: .; CDR3: CSAKGEYEQYF; DNA: TGCAGTGCAAAGGGGGAGTACGAGCAGTACTTC